This T cell receptor (beta chain) was recorded in a study of vaccination effects on CD4 cells after COVID-19. Study information: The vaccine given was either BNT162b2 or mRNA-1273, in two doses.

Overall study results and limits: Convalescents' post-vaccine spike-reactive clones were mainly new, vaccine-induced.

Peptide-pool stimulation followed by sequencing identified expanded antigen-specific CD4+ clonotypes in the ViraFEST assay. Following culture for ten to eleven days, CD4+ T cells were isolated. The person had PCR-confirmed SARS-CoV-2 infection between March and December 2020. IL-2 medium took the place of half the medium on both days 3 and 7. Some clones are missing from TCRdb's copy, which holds only in-frame ones; the method was immunoSEQ multiplex PCR. This table has more than 20,000 clones, 65% to 75% appearing once. As concerns this clone: Its antigen is unidentified.

There are 15 residues in the CDR3. V lost 5 bases and J lost 2; bases outside the gene matches: 6. From germline, CDR1 is LGHDT and CDR2 YNNKEL (reference sequence). V gene TRBV3-1 (or the pseudogene TRBV3-2) combines with J gene TRBJ2-7, with 10 bases identical to TRBD1. The origin of this receptor is a human donor who had a prior SARS-CoV-2 infection. This specimen consisted of CD4+ T cells from PBMCs cultured with SARS-CoV-2 spike peptides, obtained before COVID-19 vaccination. The chain's CDR3 is CASSFEGQGAYEQYF. CDR3 bases: TGTGCCAGCAGCTTCGAAGGACAGGGGGCCTACGAGCAGTACTTC.